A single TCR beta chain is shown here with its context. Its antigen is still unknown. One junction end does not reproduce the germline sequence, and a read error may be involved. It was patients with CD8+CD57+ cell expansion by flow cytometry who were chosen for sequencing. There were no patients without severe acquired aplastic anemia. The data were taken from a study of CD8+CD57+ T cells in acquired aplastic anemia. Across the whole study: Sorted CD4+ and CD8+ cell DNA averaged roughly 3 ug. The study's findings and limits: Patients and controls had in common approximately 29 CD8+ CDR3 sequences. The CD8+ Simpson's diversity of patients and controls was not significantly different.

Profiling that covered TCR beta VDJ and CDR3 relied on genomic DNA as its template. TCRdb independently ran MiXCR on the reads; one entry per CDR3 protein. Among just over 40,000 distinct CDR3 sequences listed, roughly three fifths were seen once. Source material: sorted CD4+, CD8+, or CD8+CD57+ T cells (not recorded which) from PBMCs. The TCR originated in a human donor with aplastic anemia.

This chain's CDR3 is CSAEGRESSPQDF. CDR3 nucleotide sequence: TGCAGCGCCGAGGGTCGGGAGTCATCCCCCCAGGACTTC. The rearrangement joins TRBV29-1 to TRBJ2-1; TRBD2 might be the D (6 bases). The germline V gene has CDR1 SQVTM and CDR2 ANQGSEA. The CDR3 totals 13 residues.